A single sample is the source of the 27 T cell receptor beta chains below, sequenced in a study of response to subunit inactivated influenza vaccine. TCRdb reprocessed the RT-PCR reads with MiXCR, giving one entry per CDR3 protein. The table shows about 520,000 distinct CDR3 sequences, with approximately 11% occurring only once. The sample in question was PBMCs from blood, obtained roughly 46 days after vaccination. The source is a man aged 50-59 years who received an inactivated influenza vaccine.

This clonotype was observed at least ten times. This chain joins TRBV25-1 and TRBJ2-7; possibly TRBD2 for D (6 bases). The CDR3 has 13 amino acids. Germline CDR1 and CDR2: MGHDK and SYGVNS. V shed 1 base and J shed 5 bases, with 9 bases lying between them. The CDR3 loop is CASSELEGHEQYF. CDR3 bases: TGTGCCAGCAGTGAATTGGAGGGCCACGAGCAGTACTTC.

This clonotype was detected a few times. This may arise from a read error, as a much more abundant clone is one base away. The genes are TRBV5-1 and TRBJ2-5, with no clear D. Germline CDR1 reads SGHRS; CDR2 reads YFSETQ. This CDR3 has 11 amino acids. The germline V and J ends were trimmed by 0 bases and 9 bases, with 6 bases remaining between them. The CDR3 reads CASSLDEAQYF. DNA for the CDR3: TGCGCCAGCAGCTTGGACGAGGCCCAGTACTTC.

J is TRBJ2-7 and V is TRBV7-9; no firm D call. This CDR3 contains 17 residues. Germline-derived CDR1 and CDR2 are SEHNR and FQNEAQ (reference sequence). Between the trimmed V and J ends, which lost 1 base and 0 bases, there was a span of 16 bases. The CDR3 loop is CASSLVTGSSNSYEQYF. The DNA of the CDR3 is TGTGCCAGCAGCTTAGTTACGGGCAGCTCAAACTCCTACGAGCAGTACTTC. Combining the CDR3 with reference TRBV7-9 and TRBJ2-7 gives the whole variable domain DTGVSQNPRHKITKRGQNVTFRCDPISEHNRLYWYRQTLGQGPEFLTYFQNEAQLEKSRLLSDRFSAERPKGSFSTLEIQRTEQGDSAMYLCASSLVTGSSNSYEQYFGPGTRLTVT.

CDR3 sequence (DNA): TGCGCCAGCAGCCGGGACAGGGAAGGGCCCCAGCATTTT. It translates to CASSRDREGPQHF. The V call is TRBV5-1, the J call TRBJ1-5; 9 nucleotides align to TRBD1. The CDR3 runs 13 residues. The germline gives CDR1 SGHRS, CDR2 YFSETQ. With V trimmed by 4 bases and J by 9 bases, 5 bases remained unmatched.

Notes on this clonotype: This could be a read error, since a much larger clone is one nucleotide away. The chain recombines TRBV20-1 with TRBJ2-7; 13 bases agree with TRBD2. The CDR3 extends over 15 amino acids. Germline V gives CDR1 DFQATT, CDR2 SNEGSKA (reference sequence). CDR3 residues: CCARRGTSGIGEQYF. The CDR3 DNA sequence: TGCTGTGCTAGACGAGGGACTAGCGGGATTGGGGAGCAGTACTTC.

This clonotype was observed a few times. The genes are TRBV20-1 and TRBJ1-1, with 7 bases fitting TRBD1. V dropped 6 bases and J dropped 0; count of bases not matched to a gene: 1. This CDR3 has 12 amino acids. CDR1 is DFQATT and CDR2 is SNEGSKA in the germline V gene (reference sequence). CDR3 DNA sequence: TGCAGTGCCAGGGGGGTGAACACTGAAGCTTTCTTT. As protein: CSARGVNTEAFF.

This clonotype was seen many times. The V gene is TRBV29-1, the J gene TRBJ1-2, with D hard to call. This CDR3 has 12 amino acids. The V end lost 0 bases, the J end lost 6 bases, and 8 bases lay between the germline ends. Germline CDR1 and CDR2: SQVTM and ANQGSEA. The CDR3 loop is CSVEDRSNGYTF. DNA of the CDR3: TGCAGCGTTGAAGATCGGAGTAATGGCTACACCTTC. The whole variable domain, filled in from reference TRBV29-1 and TRBJ1-2, reads SAVISQKPSRDICQRGTSLTIQCQVDSQVTMMFWYRQQPGQSLTLIATANQGSEATYESGFVIDKFPISRPNLTFSTLTVSNMSPEDSSIYLCSVEDRSNGYTFGSGTRLTVV.

This clonotype occurred many times. The chain has TRBV20-1 and TRBJ1-1; 8 bases match TRBD1. Per germline, CDR1 DFQATT and CDR2 SNEGSKA (reference sequence). J was trimmed by 5 bases and V by 2 bases; bases with no gene match: 7. The CDR3 runs to 14 residues. The CDR3, as DNA: TGCAGTGCTAGACCGACAGGGGTAGGAACTGAAGCTTTCTTT. It is translated as CSARPTGVGTEAFF.

In its sample, this clonotype was seen many times. The chain joins TRBV6-4 to TRBJ2-3; TRBD1 agrees at 7 bases. The CDR3 length is 14 residues. Trimming took 4 bases from V and 2 from J; bases not matched to a gene: 3. Germline-derived CDR1 and CDR2 are MRHNA and SNTAGT. In nucleotides, the CDR3 is TGTGCCAGCAGTGGGGACAGTGACACAGATACGCAGTATTTT. As protein: CASSGDSDTDTQYF.

This clonotype was seen many times. The V gene is TRBV12-3 or TRBV12-4, the J gene TRBJ1-5, with unresolved D. V lost 1 base and J 5 bases, leaving 9 bases between the germline ends. The CDR3 extends over 14 amino acids. CDR3 bases: TGTGCCAGCAGTTTAGGGCGTTATGATCAGCCCCAGCATTTT. Its translation: CASSLGRYDQPQHF.

This clonotype was counted at least ten times. DNA of the CDR3: TGTGCCATCAGTGATCGCGGAAAGACAGGAAGGTACTACGAGCAGTACTTC. Protein product: CAISDRGKTGRYYEQYF. The chain combines TRBV10-3 with TRBJ2-7; D possibly corresponds to TRBD1 (6 bases). In germline, CDR1 is ENHRY, CDR2 SYGVKD. Trimming took off 3 bases at V and 3 bases at J, with 21 bases between the two ends. CDR3 length: 17 amino acids.

The chain couples TRBV20-1 to TRBJ2-7; 11 bases are shared with TRBD1. The V gene's germline CDR1 is DFQATT and CDR2 SNEGSKA (reference sequence). CDR3 size: 13 residues. Germline trimming cut 4 bases from V and 5 bases from J; bases unmatched to any gene: 4. CDR3 loop: CSATDRGLNEQYF. The CDR3 region has the DNA TGCAGTGCTACGGACAGGGGGCTTAACGAGCAGTACTTC.

The CDR3 DNA reads as TGTGCCAGCAGCCAAAGACAGGGGAGGGCTGAAGCTTTCTTT. Its protein product is CASSQRQGRAEAFF. V gene TRBV7-8 combines with J gene TRBJ1-1; 8 bases agree with TRBD1. Germline loops: CDR1 SGHVS, CDR2 FQNEAQ. There are 14 residues in the CDR3. With V trimmed by 5 bases and J by 6 bases, 8 bases remained unmatched.

This clonotype was seen repeatedly, ten times or more. This chain links TRBV12-3 or TRBV12-4 with TRBJ2-5, with 11 positions matching TRBD2. The CDR3 loop spans 15 amino acids. V was pared by 2 bases and J by 4 bases, with 3 bases of the junction left unmatched. This CDR3 reads CASSLTGTSGETQYF. Written as DNA, the CDR3 is TGTGCCAGCAGTTTAACCGGGACTAGCGGAGAGACCCAGTACTTC.

V usage is TRBV11-2 and J usage is TRBJ2-7; possibly TRBD1 for D (5 bases). Germline V gives CDR1 SGHAT, CDR2 FQNNGV. The CDR3 extends over 15 amino acids. V was shortened by 2 bases and J by 5 bases, with 16 bases between the two germline ends. This CDR3 reads CASSLWGETSNEQYF. DNA of the CDR3: TGTGCCAGCAGCTTATGGGGCGAAACGAGCAACGAGCAGTACTTC.

This clonotype occurred a few times. The chain uses TRBV20-1 and TRBJ2-3; TRBD2 matches at 9 bases. The CDR3 covers 14 residues. Germline CDR1 and CDR2: DFQATT and SNEGSKA (reference sequence). After removal of 5 bases from V and 6 bases from J, the junction contained 9 bases not matched to a gene. CDR3 sequence: CSAETGTSMDTQYF. CDR3 nucleotide sequence: TGCAGTGCTGAAACCGGGACTAGCATGGATACGCAGTATTTT.

The chain is built from TRBV7-2 and TRBJ1-2; TRBD1 matches at 12 bases. This CDR3 comprises 15 residues. V shed 5 bases, J shed 4 bases, and the junction held 5 bases outside the gene matches. Germline CDR1 reads SGHTA; CDR2 reads FQGNSA. The DNA for the CDR3 is TGTGCCAGCAGCGCGCCGGGACAGGGGGCCTATGGCTACACCTTC. It is translated as CASSAPGQGAYGYTF.

This clonotype has more than one count but fewer than ten. The rearrangement links TRBV20-1 to TRBJ2-2, with D perhaps TRBD1 or TRBD2 (5 bases each). The CDR3 length is 12 residues. V shed 4 bases and J shed 6 bases, with 9 bases lying between them. The germline V gene encodes CDR1 DFQATT and CDR2 SNEGSKA (reference sequence). The CDR3 DNA follows: TGCAGTGCTACTGGGGGAGCCGGGGAGCTGTTTTTT. Its translation is CSATGGAGELFF.

This clonotype was seen many times. J is TRBJ2-7 and V is TRBV20-1, with D possibly TRBD1 on 7 matching bases. The CDR3 covers 14 residues. Germline CDR1 and CDR2: DFQATT and SNEGSKA (reference sequence). V was pared by 5 bases and J by 2 bases, with 16 bases between. The CDR3 nucleotides read TGCAGTGCTGGATTAACAGGGGAGGCCTACGAGCAGTACTTC. Translated, it gives CSAGLTGEAYEQYF.

This clonotype was picked up a small number of times. This chain uses TRBV7-9 with TRBJ2-7; D perhaps matches TRBD1 (7 bases). V was clipped by 5 bases and J by 6 bases, with 17 bases between them. In germline, CDR1 is SEHNR, CDR2 FQNEAQ (reference sequence). The CDR3 totals 14 residues. Here the CDR3 reads CASSLLGGGGEQYF. CDR3 in DNA: TGTGCCAGCAGCCTATTAGGAGGGGGCGGCGAGCAGTACTTC.

This chain links TRBV15 with TRBJ2-7; 8 nucleotides agree with TRBD1. Per the germline V gene, CDR1 is LNHNV and CDR2 is YYDKDF (reference sequence). This CDR3 comprises 15 residues. The V gene end was trimmed by 1 base and the J gene end by 3 bases; junction bases not matched to a gene: 5. CDR3 protein: CATSRGGQGGYEQYF. For the CDR3, the DNA is TGTGCCACCAGCAGAGGCGGACAGGGCGGCTACGAGCAGTACTTC.

This clonotype was counted ten times or more. The V gene is TRBV29-1, the J gene TRBJ2-7, with 8 bases aligning to TRBD2. V shed 3 bases, J shed 5 bases, and the junction held 9 bases outside the gene matches. Per germline, CDR1 SQVTM and CDR2 ANQGSEA. The CDR3 runs to 14 residues. CDR3 protein: CSVDRYGTRDEQYF. The CDR3 DNA sequence: TGCAGCGTTGATCGCTATGGGACTAGAGACGAGCAGTACTTC.

This clonotype was observed a few times. The chain employs TRBV2 and TRBJ2-3; D remains ambiguous. CDR1 and CDR2 from the germline V gene are SNHLY and FYNNEI. CDR3 length: 15 residues. V lost 7 bases and J 1 base, leaving 15 bases between the germline ends. This CDR3 reads CASTFDSPGTDTQYF. The CDR3 DNA follows: TGTGCCAGCACCTTCGACTCTCCTGGCACAGATACGCAGTATTTT.

This clonotype was counted only a few times. The chain joins TRBV5-1 to TRBJ1-4, with 12 bases fitting TRBD1. Trimming at V came to 3 bases and at J to 11 bases, leaving 8 bases not matched to a gene. From germline, CDR1 is SGHRS and CDR2 YFSETQ. The CDR3 is 15 residues long. The DNA for the CDR3 is TGCGCCAGCAGCTCCGGGACAGGGGGCAATTGGAAACTGTTTTTT. This encodes CASSSGTGGNWKLFF. Drawing the rest from reference TRBV5-1 and TRBJ1-4, the complete variable domain is KAGVTQTPRYLIKTRGQQVTLSCSPISGHRSVSWYQQTPGQGLQFLFEYFSETQRNKGNFPGRFSGRQFSNSRSEMNVSTLELGDSALYLCASSSGTGGNWKLFFGSGTQLSVL.

This clonotype turned up a few times. This chain links TRBV24-1 with TRBJ1-5; no clear D. The CDR3 is 12 residues long. The V gene lost 9 bases and the J gene lost 2 bases, with 7 bases spanning the gap. Per germline, CDR1 KGHDR and CDR2 SFDVKD. The CDR3 spells CATANGNQPQHF. The CDR3 DNA follows: TGTGCCACCGCCAACGGCAATCAGCCCCAGCATTTT.

This clonotype occurred a few times. The rearrangement uses TRBV3-1 and TRBJ1-5; the match to TRBD1 covers 7 bases. V dropped 1 base and J dropped 2; count of bases not matched to a gene: 5. The germline V gene has CDR1 LGHDT and CDR2 YNNKEL (reference sequence). The CDR3 contains 16 residues. CDR3 coding DNA: TGTGCCAGCAGCCAAGGAACAGGGGACGGCAATCAGCCCCAGCATTTT. It is translated as CASSQGTGDGNQPQHF.

There are a few counts of this clonotype. Written as DNA, the CDR3 is TGCAGTGCTAGCGGGAGGGCGGGGGAGCAGTTCTTC. It translates to CSASGRAGEQFF. This chain links TRBV20-1 with TRBJ2-1; 8 bases fit TRBD2. The CDR3 contains 12 residues. In germline, CDR1 is DFQATT, CDR2 SNEGSKA (reference sequence). V lost 3 bases and J lost 10; bases outside the gene matches: 5.